This T cell receptor beta chain was captured by sequencing in a study of blood T cell repertoires in COVID-19 (dated by TCRdb to the early 2020s). Regarding the research as a whole: Samples covering the acute and convalescent phases of COVID-19 were provided by collaborators in the United States, Italy and Spain. The prospective study material was composed of cDNA or gDNA derived from T cells, B-cell-depleted T cells, or PBMCs. Deeply sampled blood TCRbeta repertoires from subjects exposed to, actively infected with, or recovered from COVID-19 were included in the dataset. The repertoires were released in a freely available public database intended as a resource for research on the immune response to SARS-CoV-2. The samples were drawn from the first 160 participants of the ongoing ImmuneRACE study and from more than 1,000 subjects provided by 6 global collaborators. The sample metadata nearly always contained a de-identified subject ID, COVID-19 status, age in years and sex. Where available, HLA class I and class II types were obtained from metadata supplied by the sample provider rather than from assay-based typing.

As to this clone: Its antigen is still unknown. Per-base qualities were not stored, and no clone one base away is much larger.

The immunoSEQ Assay, a bias-controlled multiplex PCR, was used to amplify TCRbeta CDR3 regions from genomic DNA. The original methods were these. Within the assay, amplification of reference gene primers was used to estimate how many nucleated cells each sample contained. To quantify the absolute abundance of each unique TCRbeta CDR3 rearrangement, sequence reads were collapsed and filtered. For each sample, productive Simpson clonality was calculated as the square root of Simpson's diversity index across productive rearrangements. TCRdb holds this immuneACCESS table with in-frame rearrangements only. Some clones are missing; in checked studies, unresolved V genes explain under half, and the rest has no known cause. That table is the source of V, J and clone size, and D and trimming were worked out from the DNA. This sample lists fewer than 200,000 clones; about 87% were detected once. The ten largest clones take up around 25% of the sample.

Each collaborating institution followed its own protocols to collect whole blood in K2EDTA tubes. For TCRbeta analysis, collaborator samples were shipped as frozen whole blood, as isolated PBMCs, or as DNA extracted from either sample type. Trimming costs V 6 bases and J 2 bases, and their ends lie 6 bases apart. The germline V gene encodes CDR1 DFQATT and CDR2 SNEGSKA (reference sequence). The CDR3 starts with the cysteine, ends with the phenylalanine, and has 11 residues. CDR3 DNA is the only sequence kept; it has 33 bases, read in frame from the first base. Study-wide conclusions, independent of this receptor: The amount of clinical and demographic metadata varied by source and participant and was provided uncurated.

The clonotype comes from a man between 60 and 75 years old with acute or convalescent COVID-19. The sequenced sample was peripheral blood. Rearrangement joined TRBV20-1 to TRBJ2-3, with no confidently assigned D gene. The CDR3 in this case is CSALFTDTQYF. The nucleotide sequence is given as TGCAGTGCCCTTTTCACAGATACGCAGTATTTT.